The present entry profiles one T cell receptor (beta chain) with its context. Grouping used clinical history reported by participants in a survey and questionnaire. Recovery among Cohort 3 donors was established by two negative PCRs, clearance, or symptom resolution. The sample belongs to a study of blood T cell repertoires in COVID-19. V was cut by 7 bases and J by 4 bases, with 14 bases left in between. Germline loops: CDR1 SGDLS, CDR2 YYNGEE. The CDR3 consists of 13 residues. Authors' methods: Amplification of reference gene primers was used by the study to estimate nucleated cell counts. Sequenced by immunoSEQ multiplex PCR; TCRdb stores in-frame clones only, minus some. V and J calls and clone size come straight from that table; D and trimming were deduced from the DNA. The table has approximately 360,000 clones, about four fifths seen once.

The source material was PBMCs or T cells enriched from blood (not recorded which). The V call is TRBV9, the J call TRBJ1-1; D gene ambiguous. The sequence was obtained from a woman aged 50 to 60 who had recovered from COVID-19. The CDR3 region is CASGREPLTEAFF. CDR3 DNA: TGTGCCAGCGGACGGGAACCCCTCACTGAAGCTTTCTTT. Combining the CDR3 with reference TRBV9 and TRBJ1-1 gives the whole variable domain DSGVTQTPKHLITATGQRVTLRCSPRSGDLSVYWYQQSLDQGLQFLIQYYNGEERAKGNILERFSAQQFPDLHSELNLSSLELGDSALYFCASGREPLTEAFFGQGTRLTVV.